Reported below is one TCR beta chain. No antigen is known for it. This sample is part of a study of response to subunit inactivated influenza vaccine. One entry per CDR3 protein results from TCRdb running MiXCR on the RT-PCR reads. The profile shows about 180,000 distinct CDR3 sequences, 7.5% to 10% of them singletons. Findings of the study overall: Each seasonal influenza vaccination, the authors suggested, recruits few new T cells.

The V and J ends lost 4 bases and 3 bases respectively, with 13 bases between them. CDR3 size: 15 residues. Per germline, CDR1 MNHEY and CDR2 SVGEGT. This sequence joins TRBV6-2 or TRBV6-3 and TRBJ2-1; a weak D match, TRBD2 (6 bases). The sequencing used non-naive T cells sorted from PBMCs, collected on the day of vaccination. This clonotype was obtained from a man aged 45-65 years who received an inactivated influenza vaccine. In nucleotides, the CDR3 is TGTGCCAGCAGTTTAGGGTCTAGCGACTACAATGAGCAGTTCTTC. It encodes CASSLGSSDYNEQFF.